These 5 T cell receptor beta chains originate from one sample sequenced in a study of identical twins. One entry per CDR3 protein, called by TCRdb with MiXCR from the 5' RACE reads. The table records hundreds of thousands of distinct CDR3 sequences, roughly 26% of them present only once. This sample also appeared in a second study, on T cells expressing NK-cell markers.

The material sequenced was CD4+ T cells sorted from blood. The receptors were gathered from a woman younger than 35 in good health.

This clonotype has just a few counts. The CDR3 loop reads CAIRSREGGTDTQYF. For the CDR3, the DNA is TGTGCCATCCGATCGAGGGAGGGGGGGACAGATACGCAGTATTTT. This chain connects TRBV10-3 to TRBJ2-3; perhaps TRBD2 as D (7 bases). The germline V gene has CDR1 ENHRY and CDR2 SYGVKD. Trimming removed 8 bases at V and 3 bases at J, with 18 bases between. The CDR3 loop spans 15 amino acids.

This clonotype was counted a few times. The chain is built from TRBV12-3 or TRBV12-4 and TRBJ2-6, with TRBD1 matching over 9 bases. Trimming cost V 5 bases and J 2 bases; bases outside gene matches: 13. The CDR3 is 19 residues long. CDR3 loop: CASSRWNRGRKAGANVLTF. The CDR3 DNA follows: TGTGCCAGCAGTCGCTGGAACAGGGGGCGAAAGGCTGGGGCCAACGTCCTGACTTTC.

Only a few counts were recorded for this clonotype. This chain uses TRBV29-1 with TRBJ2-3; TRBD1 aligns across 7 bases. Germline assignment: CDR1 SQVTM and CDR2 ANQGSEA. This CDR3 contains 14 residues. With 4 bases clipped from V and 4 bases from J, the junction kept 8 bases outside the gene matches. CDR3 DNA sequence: TGCAGCGTTGGCCGGACAGGAGTTGCAGATACGCAGTATTTT. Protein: CSVGRTGVADTQYF.

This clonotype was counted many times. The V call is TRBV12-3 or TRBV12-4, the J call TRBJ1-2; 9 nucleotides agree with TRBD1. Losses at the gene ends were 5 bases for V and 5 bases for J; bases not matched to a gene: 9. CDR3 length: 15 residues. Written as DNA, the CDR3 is TGTGCCAGCAGTGATCCGGGACAGGGTCTGTATGGCTACACCTTC. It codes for CASSDPGQGLYGYTF.

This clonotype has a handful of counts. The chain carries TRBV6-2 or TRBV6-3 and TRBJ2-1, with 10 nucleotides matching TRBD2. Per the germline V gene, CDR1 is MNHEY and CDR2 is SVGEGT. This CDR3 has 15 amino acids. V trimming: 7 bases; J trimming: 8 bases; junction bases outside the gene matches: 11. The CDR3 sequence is CASTSRASGSYEQFF. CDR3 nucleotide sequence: TGTGCCAGCACTTCGAGGGCTAGCGGGAGCTATGAGCAGTTCTTC.